The rows below give T cell receptor beta chains drawn from one sample of a study of cytomegalovirus exposure and HLA in healthy donors. Some clones are missing from TCRdb's copy, which holds only in-frame ones; the method was immunoSEQ multiplex PCR. The data contain over 150,000 clones, around 85% of them singletons. Sequencing was done on a sample of PBMCs. Receptors originate from a man in his late teens or twenties in good health and CMV-seropositive. Both conserved end residues are trimmed from each CDR3. Each record gives: J gene, D gene, V gene, CDR3 protein. D genes are given only for firm matches.

TRBJ1-1,TRBD1,TRBV27,ASSLTGTGRTEAF
TRBJ1-5,-,TRBV10-2,ASSEASPEGLRGNQPQH
TRBJ2-4,TRBD2,TRBV28,ASRETSGD
TRBJ2-7,TRBD1,TRBV28,ASSFPRDRVSYEQY
TRBJ2-7,TRBD1,TRBV18,ASSPGTGPYEQY
TRBJ1-5,-,TRBV19,ASRPQGASNQPQH
TRBJ2-3,TRBD2,TRBV25-1,ASSELGGRNTDTQY
TRBJ2-1,-,TRBV5-4,ASSLLSGSDEQF
TRBJ2-7,-,TRBV28,ASSLAGTRVTYEQY
TRBJ1-1,TRBD1,TRBV4-1,ASSQFDRGTEAF
TRBJ1-3,-,TRBV28,AAFTGTSGNTIY
TRBJ1-6,-,TRBV11-2,ASSFGGAPLH
TRBJ1-5,TRBD1,TRBV11-3,ASPESGTGEEQPQH
TRBJ1-3,TRBD1,TRBV10-2,ASSLTGAGGNTIY
TRBJ1-5,TRBD1,TRBV28,ASGDRGAGNQPQH